A selection of T cell receptor beta chains follows, all from one sample in a study of blood T cells in healthy people across ages. Each CDR3 protein gets one entry after TCRdb re-called the 5' RACE reads with MiXCR. Of about 680,000 distinct CDR3 sequences in the sample, about 52% were seen once. What was sequenced was blood. Receptors were obtained from a woman aged 55 to 70 in good health. CDR3s include the opening cysteine and the closing phenylalanine or tryptophan. D genes are given only for firm matches. The listing skips clone size in some rows; elsewhere it reads once, few, many or a size class.

V,size,J,D,CDR3,DNA
TRBV6-5,NA,TRBJ2-4,TRBD2,CASSYSGLAGFGKNIQYF,TGTGCCAGCAGTTACTCGGGACTAGCGGGATTCGGCAAAAACATTCAGTACTTC
TRBV7-2,NA,TRBJ1-6,NA,CASSLRQSNSPLHF,TGTGCCAGCAGCCTCCGACAGTCTAATTCACCCCTCCACTTT
TRBV7-8,NA,TRBJ2-5,TRBD2,CASSPPTSGVEETQYF,TGTGCCAGCAGCCCCCCGACTAGCGGGGTAGAAGAGACCCAGTACTTC
TRBV5-4,NA,TRBJ2-6,NA,CASSGGGFSGANVLTF,TGTGCCAGCAGCGGTGGAGGGTTCTCTGGGGCCAACGTCCTGACTTTC
TRBV28,NA,TRBJ2-4,TRBD2,CASSIIHSGGSLAKNIQYF,TGTGCCAGCAGTATTATCCACAGCGGGGGAAGTCTAGCCAAAAACATTCAGTACTTC
TRBV9,NA,TRBJ2-5,TRBD1,CASSVGGRGPETQYF,TGTGCCAGCAGCGTAGGTGGCAGGGGGCCGGAGACCCAGTACTTC
TRBV7-3,few,TRBJ2-2,NA,CASSQILGSGELFF,TGTGCCAGCAGCCAAATACTGGGCAGCGGGGAGCTGTTTTTT
TRBV20-1,many,TRBJ1-4,NA,CSALEEKLFF,TGCAGTGCCCTAGAGGAAAAACTGTTTTTT
TRBV29-1,NA,TRBJ1-4,NA,CSVSMANGANEKLFF,TGCAGCGTTAGTATGGCAAACGGGGCTAATGAAAAACTGTTTTTT
TRBV28,many,TRBJ2-7,TRBD1,CASSLRDRVYEQYF,TGTGCCAGCAGCTTGAGGGACAGGGTTTACGAGCAGTACTTC
TRBV12-3/TRBV12-4,NA,TRBJ2-7,NA,CASTWTRGEQYF,TGTGCCAGCACCTGGACAAGAGGAGAGCAGTACTTC
TRBV7-2,many,TRBJ2-7,NA,CASSIRDTAYEQYF,TGTGCCAGCAGTATCCGGGACACCGCCTACGAGCAGTACTTC
TRBV29-1,few,TRBJ1-1,NA,CSVQRGAWNTEAFF,TGCAGCGTTCAAAGGGGCGCTTGGAACACTGAAGCTTTCTTT
TRBV28,NA,TRBJ1-5,NA,CASSPTYQPQHF,TGTGCCAGCAGTCCTACCTATCAGCCCCAGCATTTT
TRBV13,NA,TRBJ2-5,NA,CASSLGPGARETQYF,TGTGCCAGCAGCTTAGGCCCGGGCGCTAGGGAGACCCAGTACTTC
TRBV29-1,NA,TRBJ1-1,TRBD1,CSVALTGASTEAFF,TGCAGCGTTGCCCTGACAGGGGCGTCCACTGAAGCTTTCTTT
TRBV6-5,NA,TRBJ2-7,NA,CASSSDSLGSYEQYF,TGTGCCAGCAGTTCCGACAGCCTCGGCTCCTACGAGCAGTACTTC
TRBV5-1,NA,TRBJ1-1,NA,CASSLEGGQGTEAFF,TGCGCCAGCAGCTTGGAGGGGGGGCAGGGCACTGAAGCTTTCTTT
TRBV20-1,NA,TRBJ2-3,TRBD2,CSARVAASGGRDTQYF,TGCAGTGCTAGAGTCGCAGCTAGCGGGGGCAGAGATACGCAGTATTTT
TRBV15,NA,TRBJ1-1,TRBD1,CATSEDRGTEAFF,TGTGCCACCAGCGAGGACAGGGGGACTGAAGCTTTCTTT
TRBV7-9,NA,TRBJ2-1,TRBD2,CASSTTSGRNEQFF,TGTGCCAGCAGCACGACTAGCGGGAGAAATGAGCAGTTCTTC
TRBV7-9,NA,TRBJ2-5,NA,CASSLTGVNEQYF,TGTGCCAGCAGCTTAACTGGGGTCAATGAGCAGTACTTC
TRBV29-1,NA,TRBJ2-7,NA,CSVNYGAAYNEQYF,TGCAGCGTTAATTACGGGGCCGCCTACAATGAGCAGTACTTC
TRBV12-5,once,TRBJ1-2,NA,CASGFGQFLYGYTF,TGTGCTAGTGGTTTCGGACAGTTCCTATATGGCTACACCTTC
TRBV29-1,NA,TRBJ1-1,NA,CSVGEGVAEAFF,TGCAGCGTTGGAGAGGGGGTGGCTGAAGCTTTCTTT
TRBV6-2/TRBV6-3,few,TRBJ2-7,NA,CASSYMADNYPTYEQYF,TGTGCCAGCAGTTACATGGCGGACAATTACCCTACCTACGAGCAGTACTTC
TRBV6-2/TRBV6-3,NA,TRBJ1-5,TRBD1,CASSPMRTGVNQPQHF,TGTGCCAGCAGCCCGATGCGGACAGGGGTGAATCAGCCCCAGCATTTT
TRBV20-1,NA,TRBJ2-5,TRBD2,CSAAPRAGVDNEQYF,TGCAGTGCTGCCCCCCGGGCGGGAGTAGATAATGAGCAGTACTTC
TRBV7-3,few,TRBJ2-7,TRBD2,CASSYSSGNDEQYF,TGTGCCAGCAGCTATTCTAGCGGGAACGACGAGCAGTACTTC
TRBV6-1,NA,TRBJ2-1,TRBD2,CASKIRGAGGSYNEQFF,TGTGCCAGCAAAATCCGGGGAGCGGGAGGCTCCTACAATGAGCAGTTCTTC
TRBV5-1,NA,TRBJ1-4,TRBD1,CASSMDRGGSNEKLFF,TGCGCCAGCAGCATGGACAGGGGTGGGTCTAATGAAAAACTGTTTTTT
TRBV7-3,NA,TRBJ2-3,NA,CASSLTGRRSSTDTQYF,TGTGCCAGCAGCTTAACCGGGCGACGGTCTAGCACAGATACGCAGTATTTT
TRBV7-2,NA,TRBJ2-3,TRBD2,CASSLDRTSGRDTQYF,TGTGCCAGCAGCTTAGACCGGACTAGCGGGAGGGATACGCAGTATTTT
TRBV5-1,NA,TRBJ2-1,NA,CASRLATTKNEQFF,TGCGCCAGCCGATTAGCTACTACTAAAAATGAGCAGTTCTTC
TRBV9,NA,TRBJ2-1,NA,CASSVAGATSYNEQFF,TGTGCCAGCAGCGTAGCAGGCGCAACTTCCTACAATGAGCAGTTCTTC